The clone carrying this T cell receptor (beta chain) was detected a few times. Its antigen is undetermined. 5'-RACE, quantitative and with molecular barcodes, yielded the TCR beta libraries. One entry per CDR3 protein results from TCRdb running MiXCR on the 5' RACE reads. Among 750,000 to 850,000 distinct CDR3 sequences listed, approximately 12% were seen once. This entry comes from a study of CD8 T cells in ankylosing spondylitis. Germline V gives CDR1 SNHLY, CDR2 FYNNEI. Between the trimmed V and J ends, which lost 9 bases and 8 bases, there was a span of 20 bases. There are 14 residues in the CDR3. Broader study findings: Past research had described some motif variants in reactive arthritis synovial fluid and blood. In ankylosing spondylitis patients, matched synovial fluid reportedly showed significant enrichment of disease-linked clones. Ankylosing spondylitis blood appeared to be characterized by a TCR beta motif of 8 or 9 highly homologous variants. Relatively scarce in peripheral blood, disease-linked clones were CD8+.

The TCR sequence derives from a male donor with ankylosing spondylitis. The sequencing input was blood, either unsorted or a sorted T cell fraction (not recorded which). The chain has TRBV2 and TRBJ2-1; D possibly corresponds to TRBD2 (7 bases). The CDR3 DNA follows: TGTGCCAGTATAATGCGGGGGCTTGGCGATGAGCAGTTCTTC. This codes for CASIMRGLGDEQFF.